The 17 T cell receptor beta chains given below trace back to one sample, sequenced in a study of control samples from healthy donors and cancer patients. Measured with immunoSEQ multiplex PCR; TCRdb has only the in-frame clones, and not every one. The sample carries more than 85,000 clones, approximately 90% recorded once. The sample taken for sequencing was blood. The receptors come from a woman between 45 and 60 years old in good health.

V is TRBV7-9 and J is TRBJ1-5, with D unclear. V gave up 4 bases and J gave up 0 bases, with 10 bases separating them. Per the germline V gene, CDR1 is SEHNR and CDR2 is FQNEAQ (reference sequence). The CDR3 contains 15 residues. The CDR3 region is CASSSGRISNQPQHF. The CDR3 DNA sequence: TGTGCCAGCAGCTCCGGACGGATTAGCAATCAGCCCCAGCATTTT.

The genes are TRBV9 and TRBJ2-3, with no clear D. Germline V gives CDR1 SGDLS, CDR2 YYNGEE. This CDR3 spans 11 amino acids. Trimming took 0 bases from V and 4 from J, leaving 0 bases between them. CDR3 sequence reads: CASSVADTQYF. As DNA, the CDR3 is TGTGCCAGCAGCGTAGCAGATACGCAGTATTTT.

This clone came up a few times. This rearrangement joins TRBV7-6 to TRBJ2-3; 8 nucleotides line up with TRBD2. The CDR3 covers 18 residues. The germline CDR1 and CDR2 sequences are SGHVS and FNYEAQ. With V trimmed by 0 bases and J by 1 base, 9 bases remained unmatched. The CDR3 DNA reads TGTGCCAGCAGCTTAGCAACGGGAGGGCCCTCGGGCACAGATACGCAGTATTTT. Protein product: CASSLATGGPSGTDTQYF.

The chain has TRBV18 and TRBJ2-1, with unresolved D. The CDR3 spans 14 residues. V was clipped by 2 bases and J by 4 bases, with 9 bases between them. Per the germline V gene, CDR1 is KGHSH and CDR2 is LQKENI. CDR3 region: CASSPATQYNEQFF. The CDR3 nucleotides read TGTGCCAGCTCACCAGCGACCCAGTACAATGAGCAGTTCTTC.

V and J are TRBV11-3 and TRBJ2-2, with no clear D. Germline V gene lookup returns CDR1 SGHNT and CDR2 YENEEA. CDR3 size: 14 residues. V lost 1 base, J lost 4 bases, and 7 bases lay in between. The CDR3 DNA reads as TGTGCCAGCAGCTTAGTGCTAGGCACCGGGGAGCTGTTTTTT. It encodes CASSLVLGTGELFF.

The CDR3 region is CASSLVPTAGTEAFF. In DNA, the CDR3 is TGTGCCAGCAGCTTAGTACCAACGGCGGGGACTGAAGCTTTCTTT. This chain uses TRBV7-2 with TRBJ1-1; D uncertain. Per germline, CDR1 SGHTA and CDR2 FQGNSA. This CDR3 is built from 15 residues. V lost 1 base and J 5 bases, leaving 14 bases between the germline ends.

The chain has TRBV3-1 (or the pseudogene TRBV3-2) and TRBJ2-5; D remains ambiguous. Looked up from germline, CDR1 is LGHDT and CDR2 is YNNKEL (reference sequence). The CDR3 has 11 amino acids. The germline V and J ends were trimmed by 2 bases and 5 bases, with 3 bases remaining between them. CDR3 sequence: CASSQIETQYF. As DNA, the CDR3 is TGTGCCAGCAGCCAAATCGAGACCCAGTACTTC.

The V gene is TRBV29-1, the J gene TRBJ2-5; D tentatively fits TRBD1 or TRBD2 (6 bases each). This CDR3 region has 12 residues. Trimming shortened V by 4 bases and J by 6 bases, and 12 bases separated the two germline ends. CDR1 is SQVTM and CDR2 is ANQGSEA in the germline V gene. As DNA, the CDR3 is TGCAGCGTTGTAAAGGGGGGACAGACCCAGTACTTC. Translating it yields CSVVKGGQTQYF.

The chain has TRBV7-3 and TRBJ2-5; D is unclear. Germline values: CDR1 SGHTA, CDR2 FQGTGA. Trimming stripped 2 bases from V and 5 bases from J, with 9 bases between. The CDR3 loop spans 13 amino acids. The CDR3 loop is CASSLSWSETQYF. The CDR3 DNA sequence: TGTGCCAGCAGCTTATCATGGTCGGAGACCCAGTACTTC.

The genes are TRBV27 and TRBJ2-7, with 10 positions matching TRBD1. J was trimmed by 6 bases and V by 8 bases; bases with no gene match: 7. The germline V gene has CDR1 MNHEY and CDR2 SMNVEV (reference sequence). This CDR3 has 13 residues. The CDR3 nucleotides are TGTGCCAGCGGTCGGGACAGGGGCACCGAGCAGTACTTC. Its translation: CASGRDRGTEQYF.

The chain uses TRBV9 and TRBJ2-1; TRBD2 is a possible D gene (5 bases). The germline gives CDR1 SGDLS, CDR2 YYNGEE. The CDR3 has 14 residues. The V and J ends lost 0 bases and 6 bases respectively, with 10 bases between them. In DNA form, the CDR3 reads TGTGCCAGCAGCGTAGCGCGACTACCCAATGAGCAGTTCTTC. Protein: CASSVARLPNEQFF.

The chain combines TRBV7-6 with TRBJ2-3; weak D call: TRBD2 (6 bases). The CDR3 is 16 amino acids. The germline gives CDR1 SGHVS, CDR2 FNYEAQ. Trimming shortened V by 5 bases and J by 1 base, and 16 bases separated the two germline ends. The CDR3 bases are TGTGCCAGCAGCCCCGGGAGCCCGGAGGGCACAGATACGCAGTATTTT. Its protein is CASSPGSPEGTDTQYF. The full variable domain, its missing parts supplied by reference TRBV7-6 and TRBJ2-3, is GAGVSQSPRYKVTKRGQDVALRCDPISGHVSLYWYRQALGQGPEFLTYFNYEAQQDKSGLPNDRFSAERPEGSISTLTIQRTEQRDSAMYRCASSPGSPEGTDTQYFGPGTRLTVL.

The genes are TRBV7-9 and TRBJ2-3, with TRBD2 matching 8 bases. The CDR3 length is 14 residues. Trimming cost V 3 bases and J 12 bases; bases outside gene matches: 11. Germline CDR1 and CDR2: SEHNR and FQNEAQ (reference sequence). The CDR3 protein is CASSLGELAARQYF. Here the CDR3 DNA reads TGTGCCAGCAGCTTGGGGGAACTAGCGGCCCGCCAGTATTTT. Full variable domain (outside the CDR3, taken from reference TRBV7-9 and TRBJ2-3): DTGVSQNPRHKITKRGQNVTFRCDPISEHNRLYWYRQTLGQGPEFLTYFQNEAQLEKSRLLSDRFSAERPKGSFSTLEIQRTEQGDSAMYLCASSLGELAARQYFGPGTRLTVL.

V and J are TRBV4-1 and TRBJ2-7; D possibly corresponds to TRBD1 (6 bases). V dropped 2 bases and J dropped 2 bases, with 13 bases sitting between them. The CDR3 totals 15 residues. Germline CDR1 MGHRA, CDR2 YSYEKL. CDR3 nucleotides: TGCGCCAGCAGCCAACCGGGACACACGACCTACGAGCAGTACTTC. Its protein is CASSQPGHTTYEQYF.

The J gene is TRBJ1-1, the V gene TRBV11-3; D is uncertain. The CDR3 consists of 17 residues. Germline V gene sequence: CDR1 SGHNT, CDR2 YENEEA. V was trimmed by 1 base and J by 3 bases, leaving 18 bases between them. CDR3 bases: TGTGCCAGCAGCTTAGTCCTCCCTAGCGACCCTCACACTGAAGCTTTCTTT. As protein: CASSLVLPSDPHTEAFF.

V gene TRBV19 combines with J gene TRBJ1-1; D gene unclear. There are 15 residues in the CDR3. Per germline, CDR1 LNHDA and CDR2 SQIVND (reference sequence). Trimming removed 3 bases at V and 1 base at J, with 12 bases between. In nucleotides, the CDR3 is TGTGCCAGTAGTATTGAAGTTTATCGGAACACTGAAGCTTTCTTT. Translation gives CASSIEVYRNTEAFF.

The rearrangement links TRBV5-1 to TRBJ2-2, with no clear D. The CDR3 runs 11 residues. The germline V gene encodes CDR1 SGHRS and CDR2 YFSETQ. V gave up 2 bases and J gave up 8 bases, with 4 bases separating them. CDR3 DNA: TGCGCCAGCAGCTTTACAGGGGAGCTGTTTTTT. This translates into CASSFTGELFF.